This T cell receptor (beta chain) was sequenced during a study of CD8 T cells in Susac syndrome. Purification of the CD8+ and CD4+ T cells relied on negative isolation, and TEMRA cells underwent FACS enrichment. The CDR3 covers 12 residues. The V gene's germline CDR1 is LGHNT and CDR2 FRNRAP. V was trimmed by 2 bases and J by 10 bases, leaving 9 bases between them. RNA in amounts of about 0.5 to 1 ug was reverse transcribed with random hexamers. TCRdb itself ran the immunoSEQ multiplex PCR reads through MiXCR, one entry per CDR3 protein. Of about 160,000 distinct CDR3 sequences detected, approximately 94% appear once; the ten largest clones hold roughly 0.099%.

The chain uses TRBV12-5 and TRBJ2-1; D unresolved. The receptor's source is a human donor with multiple sclerosis. Sequenced: CD4+ T cells from PBMCs. This CDR3 is CASGLWGSEQFF. CDR3 coding DNA: TGTGCTAGTGGTTTGTGGGGATCCGAGCAGTTCTTC.